This T cell receptor beta chain was identified in a study of beta chain features in type 1 diabetes. Background on the study: The study found patients and healthy donors alike in age, gender and cell yields.

The whole isolated RNA underwent reverse transcription, so sequencing captured expressed TCRB transcripts. Sequencing used immunoSEQ multiplex PCR; TCRdb keeps in-frame clones, though not all of them. Of around 150,000 clones in the sample, about 7% were seen once. A sort by CD45RO/CCR7/CD25/CD127/CD95/CD27 yielded CD4+ naive, central memory, regulatory and stem cell-like memory cells. The receptor's source is a woman in her 30s in good health. The sequenced sample was central memory CD4+ T cells from blood.

The DNA of the CDR3 is TGTGCCAGCAGCCGTACCCGGGACAACTACGAGCAGTACTTC. Amino acid sequence: CASSRTRDNYEQYF. The chain employs TRBV2 and TRBJ2-7, with D possibly TRBD1 on 6 matching bases. In germline, CDR1 is SNHLY, CDR2 FYNNEI. V gave up 6 bases and J gave up 3 bases, with 15 bases separating them. This CDR3 has 14 amino acids. Variable domain in full (rest from reference TRBV2 and TRBJ2-7): EPEVTQTPSHQVTQMGQEVILRCVPISNHLYFYWYRQILGQKVEFLVSFYNNEISEKSEIFDDQFSVERPDGSNFTLKIRSTKLEDSAMYFCASSRTRDNYEQYFGPGTRLTVT.